Here is one TCR beta chain with its context. The CDR3 loop spans 14 amino acids. Germline CDR1 reads SGHRS; CDR2 reads YFSETQ. V lost 2 bases to trimming and J lost 3 bases, with 11 bases between them. These data come from a study of blood T cell repertoires in COVID-19. The protocol was immunoSEQ multiplex PCR, while the TCRdb copy is restricted to in-frame clones and leaves out a portion. The sample consists of some 250,000 clones, around 87% of them appearing once. The sequencing sample was made of peripheral blood. This TCR was recovered from a woman between 65 and 79 years old with active or convalescent COVID-19. The rearrangement uses TRBV5-1 and TRBJ2-5, with a possible D match to TRBD1 (5 bases). The CDR3 here is CASSFDPREETQYF. The CDR3 DNA follows: TGCGCCAGCAGCTTCGACCCCAGGGAAGAGACCCAGTACTTC. The full variable domain, in which reference TRBV5-1 and TRBJ2-5 provide the parts outside the CDR3, is KAGVTQTPRYLIKTRGQQVTLSCSPISGHRSVSWYQQTPGQGLQFLFEYFSETQRNKGNFPGRFSGRQFSNSRSEMNVSTLELGDSALYLCASSFDPREETQYFGPGTRLLVL.